This T cell receptor (beta chain) was recovered during a study of CD8+CD57+ T cells in acquired aplastic anemia. Details on this clonotype: The junction departs from germline at one end; a sequencing error may be responsible.

Profiling of TCR beta VDJ combinations and CDR3 sequences used genomic DNA as template. Using its own MiXCR run on the reads, TCRdb lists one record per CDR3 protein. The sample records more than 250,000 distinct CDR3 sequences, about 56% being singletons. The germline V gene encodes CDR1 DFQATT and CDR2 SNEGSKA (reference sequence). The CDR3 is 15 amino acids. The sequencing sample was made of sorted CD4+, CD8+, or CD8+CD57+ T cells (not recorded which) from PBMCs. The chain recombines TRBV20-1 with TRBJ1-3; tentative D call: TRBD1 (6 bases). The clonotype was recovered from a human donor with severe aplastic anemia or a healthy control (not recorded which). CDR3 protein: CSAQDRWSSGDTIYF. The CDR3 DNA sequence: TGCAGTGCGCAAGACAGGTGGAGCTCTGGAGACACCATATATTTT.